The 22 T cell receptor beta chains listed next were all sequenced from one sample in a study of T cell clones after liver transplantation. Profiled with immunoSEQ multiplex PCR; TCRdb holds only in-frame clones, not every one. The data show about 120,000 clones, about nine tenths seen once. Here the sequenced sample was CD4+ T cells from blood, taken 12 months after liver transplant. The receptors derive from a human patient who received a liver transplant. Some T cells may be provided by the graft donor.

The rearrangement links TRBV19 to TRBJ2-5; no reliable D call. CDR1 and CDR2 (germline): LNHDA, SQIVND (reference sequence). The CDR3 runs 15 residues. Trimming stripped 2 bases from V and 1 base from J, with 11 bases between. The CDR3 is CASSIKGSGQETQYF. CDR3 DNA: TGTGCCAGTAGTATAAAGGGAAGTGGCCAAGAGACCCAGTACTTC.

The rearrangement links TRBV5-1 to TRBJ2-5; tentatively, D is TRBD1 (6 bases). Germline-derived CDR1 and CDR2 are SGHRS and YFSETQ. With 2 bases removed from V and 2 bases from J, the gap between germline ends came to 16 bases. This CDR3 contains 16 residues. CDR3 in amino acids: CASSLSTGAGQETQYF. The CDR3 coding sequence is TGCGCCAGCAGCTTATCGACAGGCGCGGGTCAAGAGACCCAGTACTTC.

CDR3 in amino acids: CASSLYGTPQETQYF. The CDR3 DNA reads TGCGCCAGCAGCTTGTACGGGACACCCCAAGAGACCCAGTACTTC. J is TRBJ2-5 and V is TRBV5-1, with D tentatively TRBD1 (6 bases). The V end lost 1 base, the J end lost 1 base, and 11 bases lay between the germline ends. CDR3 size: 15 residues. Per the germline V gene, CDR1 is SGHRS and CDR2 is YFSETQ.

This clone was counted a single time. The chain carries TRBV11-2 and TRBJ2-7; 10 bases agree with TRBD2. There are 19 residues in the CDR3. Germline V gene sequence: CDR1 SGHAT, CDR2 FQNNGV. V shed 2 bases and J 6 bases; nucleotides not matched to a gene: 19. CDR3 amino acids: CASSLPPIPQLAGPVEQYF. The CDR3 DNA reads TGTGCCAGCAGCTTACCCCCCATCCCCCAACTAGCGGGACCGGTCGAGCAGTACTTC.

V is TRBV2 and J is TRBJ2-5; 7 bases are a match to TRBD2. The CDR3 contains 13 residues. V was pared by 4 bases and J by 5 bases, with 4 bases of the junction left unmatched. The germline V gene has CDR1 SNHLY and CDR2 FYNNEI. CDR3 loop: CASSGPGGETQYF. The CDR3 region has the DNA TGTGCCAGCAGTGGCCCCGGGGGGGAGACCCAGTACTTC. Filled out from reference TRBV2 and TRBJ2-5, the complete variable domain reads EPEVTQTPSHQVTQMGQEVILRCVPISNHLYFYWYRQILGQKVEFLVSFYNNEISEKSEIFDDQFSVERPDGSNFTLKIRSTKLEDSAMYFCASSGPGGETQYFGPGTRLLVL.

This clone was observed once. The chain recombines TRBV6-6 with TRBJ2-7; 8 bases are a match to TRBD2. After removal of 7 bases from V and 6 bases from J, the junction contained 17 bases not matched to a gene. This CDR3 has 16 amino acids. Germline lookup yields CDR1 MNHNY and CDR2 SVGAGI (reference sequence). The CDR3, as DNA: TGTGCCAGCACCTACGAGTGGTCAGCGGGAGTTGGCGAGCAGTACTTC. Encoded protein: CASTYEWSAGVGEQYF.

The V call is TRBV6-5, the J call TRBJ2-1; no clear D gene. The V gene's germline CDR1 is MNHEY and CDR2 SVGAGI. The CDR3 spans 13 residues. Trimming pared 5 bases from V and 8 bases from J, leaving 13 bases between. The CDR3 DNA sequence: TGTGCCAGCAGTACGGGTCGCCAGCATGAGCAGTTCTTC. Amino acid sequence: CASSTGRQHEQFF.

The chain joins TRBV27 to TRBJ2-7; D is uncertain. The CDR3 contains 13 residues. V was trimmed by 5 bases and J by 4 bases, leaving 12 bases between them. From germline, CDR1 is MNHEY and CDR2 SMNVEV (reference sequence). This CDR3 is CASSASSGYEQYF. The CDR3, as DNA: TGTGCCAGCAGTGCCTCCTCTGGGTACGAGCAGTACTTC.

The genes are TRBV28 and TRBJ2-4; TRBD1 matches 7 bases. The V gene end was trimmed by 5 bases and the J gene end by 8 bases; junction bases not matched to a gene: 12. Germline-derived CDR1 and CDR2 are MDHEN and SYDVKM. The CDR3 covers 15 residues. CDR3 DNA sequence: TGTGCCAGCAGTCGAAATACAGGGGCCCTCGACATTCAGTACTTC. It yields the protein CASSRNTGALDIQYF.

The chain employs TRBV18 and TRBJ2-5, with D possibly being TRBD1 or TRBD2 (5 bases each). Trimming shortened V by 2 bases and J by 5 bases, and 15 bases separated the two germline ends. This CDR3 region has 15 residues. CDR1 and CDR2 (germline): KGHSH, LQKENI. CDR3 nucleotides: TGTGCCAGCTCACCAGAGGGGCACAGGTCGGAGACCCAGTACTTC. It codes for CASSPEGHRSETQYF.

The J gene is TRBJ2-1, the V gene TRBV18; no firm D call. Germline-derived CDR1 and CDR2 are KGHSH and LQKENI. Trimming took 3 bases from V and 6 from J, leaving 15 bases between them. CDR3 size: 15 residues. The CDR3 loop is CASSPGSTSGNEQFF. In nucleotides, the CDR3 is TGTGCCAGCTCACCGGGAAGTACGTCCGGCAATGAGCAGTTCTTC.

J is TRBJ2-7 and V is TRBV6-5; possibly TRBD2 for D (5 bases). The CDR3 covers 12 residues. In germline, CDR1 is MNHEY, CDR2 SVGAGI. The V end lost 11 bases, the J end lost 7 bases, and 18 bases lay between the germline ends. The CDR3 sequence is CAAATTPWEQYF. Written as DNA, the CDR3 is TGTGCCGCGGCGACTACCCCTTGGGAGCAGTACTTC.

The rearrangement joins TRBV9 to TRBJ1-5; 9 bases map to TRBD1. There are 15 residues in the CDR3. Germline assignment: CDR1 SGDLS and CDR2 YYNGEE. J gave up 4 bases and V 4 bases, and 6 bases lay outside the gene matches. CDR3 DNA sequence: TGTGCCAGCAGCTCGGGACAGGGACCAAATCAGCCCCAGCATTTT. Protein sequence: CASSSGQGPNQPQHF.

The chain uses TRBV7-7 and TRBJ1-5, with a weak D call TRBD1 (6 bases). The CDR3 has 15 amino acids. Trimming took 1 base from V and 4 from J, leaving 11 bases between them. Germline CDR1 SSHAT, CDR2 FNYEAQ (reference sequence). The CDR3 coding sequence is TGTGCCAGCAGCTTAGTGGACAGAATAAATCAGCCCCAGCATTTT. Its translation: CASSLVDRINQPQHF.

This chain joins TRBV29-1 and TRBJ2-3, with 9 bases fitting TRBD2. CDR3 length equals 14 residues. Germline CDR1 reads SQVTM; CDR2 reads ANQGSEA. J gave up 1 base and V 3 bases, and 2 bases lay outside the gene matches. CDR3 sequence: CSVESSGGTDTQYF. In nucleotides, the CDR3 is TGCAGCGTTGAGTCTAGCGGGGGCACAGATACGCAGTATTTT.

V gene TRBV4-3 combines with J gene TRBJ2-5; TRBD2 agrees at 14 bases. The CDR3 spans 17 residues. V lost 1 base to trimming and J lost 0 bases; unmatched junction nucleotides: 1. Germline CDR1 is LGHNA and CDR2 is YSLEER. The CDR3 here is CASSQGLAGGYQETQYF. The CDR3 DNA reads TGCGCCAGCAGCCAAGGACTAGCGGGAGGGTACCAAGAGACCCAGTACTTC.

The chain uses TRBV5-6 and TRBJ2-5; TRBD2 agrees at 11 bases. The CDR3 covers 19 residues. The J segment lost 4 bases and the V segment lost 2 bases, leaving 16 bases of the junction unmatched. CDR1 and CDR2 from the germline V gene are SGHDT and YYEEEE. DNA of the CDR3: TGTGCCAGCAGCTTCCCACCCTTAGCGGGAGGGCCCTCGGGAGAGACCCAGTACTTC. Translation gives CASSFPPLAGGPSGETQYF.

This sequence joins TRBV27 and TRBJ2-5; 11 positions match TRBD1. CDR3 size: 15 residues. Looked up from germline, CDR1 is MNHEY and CDR2 is SMNVEV (reference sequence). Trimming cost V 5 bases and J 4 bases; bases outside gene matches: 6. The CDR3 loop reads CASSMGQGDLETQYF. CDR3 sequence (DNA): TGTGCCAGCAGTATGGGACAGGGGGATTTAGAGACCCAGTACTTC.

This chain links TRBV11-3 with TRBJ2-3; 12 nucleotides align to TRBD2. The junction had 8 bases not matched to a gene; V was cut back by 5 bases and J by 2 bases. From germline, CDR1 is SGHNT and CDR2 YENEEA. The CDR3 sequence is 17 residues long. The CDR3 DNA reads as TGTGCCAGCAGCAAACGCCTAGCGGGAGGGTTCACAGATACGCAGTATTTT. The encoded protein is CASSKRLAGGFTDTQYF. Supplemented by reference TRBV11-3 and TRBJ2-3, the full variable domain reads EAGVVQSPRYKIIEKKQPVAFWCNPISGHNTLYWYLQNLGQGPELLIRYENEEAVDDSQLPKDRFSAERLKGVDSTLKIQPAELGDSAVYLCASSKRLAGGFTDTQYFGPGTRLTVL.

The V gene is TRBV5-1, the J gene TRBJ2-3; 10 nucleotides match TRBD2. With 5 bases clipped from V and 1 base from J, the junction kept 4 bases outside the gene matches. The germline V gene has CDR1 SGHRS and CDR2 YFSETQ. The CDR3 consists of 15 residues. The CDR3 here is CASSSGTSGTDTQYF. Here the CDR3 DNA reads TGCGCCAGCAGTTCCGGGACTAGCGGCACAGATACGCAGTATTTT.

The chain is built from TRBV6-5 and TRBJ2-5, with D tentatively TRBD2 (5 bases). Germline V gene data show CDR1 as MNHEY and CDR2 as SVGAGI. Trimming cost V 4 bases and J 2 bases, with 11 bases left between them. The CDR3 runs 14 residues. Written as DNA, the CDR3 is TGTGCCAGCAGTTGGATTGGGGAGCAAGAGACCCAGTACTTC. It is translated as CASSWIGEQETQYF.

The chain uses TRBV5-1 and TRBJ1-1; 8 nucleotides line up with TRBD1. The length of the CDR3 is 16 residues. With 2 bases clipped from V and 4 bases from J, the junction kept 10 bases outside the gene matches. Germline V lookup: CDR1 SGHRS, CDR2 YFSETQ. The CDR3 sequence: CASSFDPGGEGTEAFF. As DNA, the CDR3 is TGCGCCAGCAGCTTCGACCCAGGGGGCGAGGGCACTGAAGCTTTCTTT.